The entry below describes one T cell receptor beta chain. The sample belongs to a study of OX40 agonist ivuxolimab in advanced cancers. Study summary: With ivuxolimab, an agonistic anti-OX40 (CD134) antibody, patients were treated.

Using immunoSEQ multiplex PCR, the repertoire was profiled, and TCRdb retains in-frame clones only, with some absent. The sample consists of 70,000 to 75,000 clones, 70% to 85% of them appearing once. Deletions cut 3 bases from V and 0 bases from J, with 11 bases between. The CDR3 has 16 amino acids. Germline lookup yields CDR1 LNHDA and CDR2 SQIVND (reference sequence). This TCR was recovered from an adult with an advanced solid tumor such as melanoma, head and neck, liver or kidney cancer. The specimen comprised CD4+ or CD8+ T cells sorted from blood, sampled in a trial of the OX40 agonist ivuxolimab. The chain recombines TRBV19 with TRBJ1-4; D ambiguous. The CDR3 spells CASSISAGTTNEKLFF. CDR3 DNA sequence: TGTGCCAGTAGTATTTCGGCGGGCACAACTAATGAAAAACTGTTTTTT. The full variable domain, with the rest looked up from reference TRBV19 and TRBJ1-4, is DGGITQSPKYLFRKEGQNVTLSCEQNLNHDAMYWYRQDPGQGLRLIYYSQIVNDFQKGDIAEGYSVSREKKESFPLTVTSAQKNPTAFYLCASSISAGTTNEKLFFGSGTQLSVL.